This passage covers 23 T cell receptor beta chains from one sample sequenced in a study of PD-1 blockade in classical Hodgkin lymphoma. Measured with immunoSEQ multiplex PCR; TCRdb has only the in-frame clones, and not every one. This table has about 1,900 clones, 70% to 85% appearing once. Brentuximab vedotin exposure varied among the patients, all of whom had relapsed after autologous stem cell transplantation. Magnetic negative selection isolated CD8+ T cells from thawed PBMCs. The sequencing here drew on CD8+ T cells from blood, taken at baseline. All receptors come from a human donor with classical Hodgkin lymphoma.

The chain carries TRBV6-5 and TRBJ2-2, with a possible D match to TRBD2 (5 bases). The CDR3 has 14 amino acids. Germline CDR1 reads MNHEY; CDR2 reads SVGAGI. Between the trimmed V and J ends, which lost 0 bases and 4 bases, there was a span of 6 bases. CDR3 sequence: CASSYSGGTGELFF. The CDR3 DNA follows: TGTGCCAGCAGTTACTCCGGAGGCACCGGGGAGCTGTTTTTT.

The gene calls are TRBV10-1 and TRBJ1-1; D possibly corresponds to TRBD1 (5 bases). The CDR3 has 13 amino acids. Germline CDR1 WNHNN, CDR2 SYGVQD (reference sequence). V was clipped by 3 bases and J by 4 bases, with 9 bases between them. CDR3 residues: CASSDRGITEAFF. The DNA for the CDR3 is TGCGCCAGCAGTGATCGGGGGATCACTGAAGCTTTCTTT.

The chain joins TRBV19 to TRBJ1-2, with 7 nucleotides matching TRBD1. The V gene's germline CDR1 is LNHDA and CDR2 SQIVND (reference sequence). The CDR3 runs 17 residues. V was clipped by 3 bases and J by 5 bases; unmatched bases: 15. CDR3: CASSIIFETGHIYGYTF. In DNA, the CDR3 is TGTGCCAGTAGTATTATCTTCGAGACAGGGCACATTTATGGCTACACCTTC. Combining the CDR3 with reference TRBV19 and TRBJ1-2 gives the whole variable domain DGGITQSPKYLFRKEGQNVTLSCEQNLNHDAMYWYRQDPGQGLRLIYYSQIVNDFQKGDIAEGYSVSREKKESFPLTVTSAQKNPTAFYLCASSIIFETGHIYGYTFGSGTRLTVV.

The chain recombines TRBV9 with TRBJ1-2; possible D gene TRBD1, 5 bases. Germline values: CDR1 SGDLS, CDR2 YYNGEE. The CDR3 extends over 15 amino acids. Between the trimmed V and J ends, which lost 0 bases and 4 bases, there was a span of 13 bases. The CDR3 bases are TGTGCCAGCAGCGTAGACCGGGCAGGGACCTATGGCTACACCTTC. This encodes CASSVDRAGTYGYTF.

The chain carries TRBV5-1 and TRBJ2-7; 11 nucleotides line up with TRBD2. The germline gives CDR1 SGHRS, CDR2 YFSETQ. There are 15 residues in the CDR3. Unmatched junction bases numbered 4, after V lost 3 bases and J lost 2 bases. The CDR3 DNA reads TGCGCCAGCAGCTCGGGACTAGCGGTAACCTACGAGCAGTACTTC. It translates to CASSSGLAVTYEQYF.

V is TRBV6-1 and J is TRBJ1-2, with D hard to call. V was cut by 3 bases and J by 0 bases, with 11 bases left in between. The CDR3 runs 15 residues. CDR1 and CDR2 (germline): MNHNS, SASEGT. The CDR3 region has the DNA TGTGCCAGCAGTGAGTTGGCAGGCTCTAACTATGGCTACACCTTC. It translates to CASSELAGSNYGYTF.

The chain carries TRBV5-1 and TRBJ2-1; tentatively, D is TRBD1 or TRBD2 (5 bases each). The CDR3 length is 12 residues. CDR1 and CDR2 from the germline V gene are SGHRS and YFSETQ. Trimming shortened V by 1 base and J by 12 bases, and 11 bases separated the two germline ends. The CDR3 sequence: CASSLTPGTQFF. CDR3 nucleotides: TGCGCCAGCAGCTTGACCCCCGGGACGCAGTTCTTC.

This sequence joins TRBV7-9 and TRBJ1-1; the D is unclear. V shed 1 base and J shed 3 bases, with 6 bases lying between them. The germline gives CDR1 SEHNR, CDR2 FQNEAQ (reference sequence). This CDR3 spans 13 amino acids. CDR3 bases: TGTGCCAGCAGCTTAGGGGAGGACACTGAAGCTTTCTTT. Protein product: CASSLGEDTEAFF.

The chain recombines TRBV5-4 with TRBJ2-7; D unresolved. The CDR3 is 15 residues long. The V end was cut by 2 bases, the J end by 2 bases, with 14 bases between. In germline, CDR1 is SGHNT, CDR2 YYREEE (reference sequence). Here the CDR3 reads CASSLEVGRTYEQYF. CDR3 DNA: TGTGCCAGCAGCTTAGAGGTGGGCAGAACCTACGAGCAGTACTTC.

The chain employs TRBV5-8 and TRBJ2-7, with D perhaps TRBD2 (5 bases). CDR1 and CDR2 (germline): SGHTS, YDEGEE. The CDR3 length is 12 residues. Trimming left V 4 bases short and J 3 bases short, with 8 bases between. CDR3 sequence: CASSLGVYEQYF. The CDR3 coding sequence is TGTGCCAGCAGCCTCGGGGTCTACGAGCAGTACTTC.

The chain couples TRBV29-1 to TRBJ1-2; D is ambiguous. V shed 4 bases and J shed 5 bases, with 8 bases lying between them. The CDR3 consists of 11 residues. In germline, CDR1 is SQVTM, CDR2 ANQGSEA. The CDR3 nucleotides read TGCAGCGTTGGAGGTAATTATGGCTACACCTTC. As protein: CSVGGNYGYTF.

In DNA, the CDR3 is TGCGCCAGCAGGGACGGGAACACCGGGGAGCTGTTTTTT. It yields the protein CASRDGNTGELFF. The V call is TRBV10-2, the J call TRBJ2-2; D is unclear. Germline V gene lookup returns CDR1 WSHSY and CDR2 SAAADI. The CDR3 extends over 13 amino acids. Trimming removed 6 bases from V and 1 base from J, with 6 bases in between.

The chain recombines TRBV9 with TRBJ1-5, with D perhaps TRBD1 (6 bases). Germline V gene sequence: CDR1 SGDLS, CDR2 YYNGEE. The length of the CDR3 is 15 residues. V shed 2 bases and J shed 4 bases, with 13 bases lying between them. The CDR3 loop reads CASSVGGRENQPQHF. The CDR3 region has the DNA TGTGCCAGCAGCGTGGGGGGGCGGGAAAATCAGCCCCAGCATTTT.

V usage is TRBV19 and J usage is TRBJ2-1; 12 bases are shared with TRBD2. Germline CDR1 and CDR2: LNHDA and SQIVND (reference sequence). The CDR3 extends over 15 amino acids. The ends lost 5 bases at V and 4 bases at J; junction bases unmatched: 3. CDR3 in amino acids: CASSAGLAGYNEQFF. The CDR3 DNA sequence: TGTGCCAGTAGTGCCGGACTAGCGGGATACAATGAGCAGTTCTTC. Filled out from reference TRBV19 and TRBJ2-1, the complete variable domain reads DGGITQSPKYLFRKEGQNVTLSCEQNLNHDAMYWYRQDPGQGLRLIYYSQIVNDFQKGDIAEGYSVSREKKESFPLTVTSAQKNPTAFYLCASSAGLAGYNEQFFGPGTRLTVL.

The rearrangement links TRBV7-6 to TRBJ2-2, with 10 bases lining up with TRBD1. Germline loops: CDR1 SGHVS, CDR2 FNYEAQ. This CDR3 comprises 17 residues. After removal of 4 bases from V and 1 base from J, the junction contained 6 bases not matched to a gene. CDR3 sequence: CASSSETGGWNTGELFF. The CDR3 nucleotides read TGTGCCAGCAGCTCAGAGACAGGGGGCTGGAACACCGGGGAGCTGTTTTTT.

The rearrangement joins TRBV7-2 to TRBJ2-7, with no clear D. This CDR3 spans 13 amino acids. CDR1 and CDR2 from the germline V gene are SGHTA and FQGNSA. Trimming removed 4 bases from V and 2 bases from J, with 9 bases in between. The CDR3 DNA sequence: TGTGCCAGCAGCTCCTCGTACACCTACGAGCAGTACTTC. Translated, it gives CASSSSYTYEQYF.

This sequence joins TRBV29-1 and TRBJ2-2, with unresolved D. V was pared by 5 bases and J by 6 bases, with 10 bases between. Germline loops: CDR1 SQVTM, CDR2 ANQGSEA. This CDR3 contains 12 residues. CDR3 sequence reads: CSVLEPPGELFF. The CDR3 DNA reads TGCAGCGTTTTGGAGCCCCCCGGGGAGCTGTTTTTT.

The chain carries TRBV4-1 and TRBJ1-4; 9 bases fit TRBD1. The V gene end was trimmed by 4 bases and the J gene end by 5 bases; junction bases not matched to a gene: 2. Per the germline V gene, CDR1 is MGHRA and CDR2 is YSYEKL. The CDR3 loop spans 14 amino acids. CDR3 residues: CASSRGQGNEKLFF. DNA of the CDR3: TGCGCCAGCAGCCGGGGACAGGGCAATGAAAAACTGTTTTTT.

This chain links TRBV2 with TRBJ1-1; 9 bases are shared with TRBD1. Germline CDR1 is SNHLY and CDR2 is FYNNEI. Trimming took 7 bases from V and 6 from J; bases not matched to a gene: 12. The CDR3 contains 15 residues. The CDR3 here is CASIVGDREISEAFF. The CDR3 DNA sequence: TGTGCCAGCATCGTTGGGGACAGGGAGATTTCTGAAGCTTTCTTT.

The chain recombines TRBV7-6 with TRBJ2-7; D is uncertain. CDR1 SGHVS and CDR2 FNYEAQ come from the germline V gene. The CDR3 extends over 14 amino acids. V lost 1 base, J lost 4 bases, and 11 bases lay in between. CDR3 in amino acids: CASSLGTAVYEQYF. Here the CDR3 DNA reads TGTGCCAGCAGCTTAGGAACTGCGGTGTACGAGCAGTACTTC.

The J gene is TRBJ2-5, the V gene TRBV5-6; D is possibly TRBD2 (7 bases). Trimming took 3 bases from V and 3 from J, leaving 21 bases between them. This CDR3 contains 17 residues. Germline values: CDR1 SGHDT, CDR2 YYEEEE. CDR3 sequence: CASSWGAGDPMEETQYF. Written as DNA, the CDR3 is TGTGCCAGCAGCTGGGGGGCGGGGGACCCTATGGAAGAGACCCAGTACTTC.

The CDR3, as DNA: TGTGCCAGCAGCCAACATCCCGGGACAGGGGGCCAAGAGACCCAGTACTTC. Its translation is CASSQHPGTGGQETQYF. The chain links TRBV7-6 to TRBJ2-5, with 11 bases lining up with TRBD1. V dropped 5 bases and J dropped 1; count of bases not matched to a gene: 9. CDR3 length equals 17 residues. The germline V gene has CDR1 SGHVS and CDR2 FNYEAQ.

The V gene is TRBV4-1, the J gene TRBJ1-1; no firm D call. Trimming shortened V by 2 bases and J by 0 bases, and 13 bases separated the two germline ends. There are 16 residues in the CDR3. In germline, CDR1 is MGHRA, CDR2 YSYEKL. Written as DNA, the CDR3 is TGCGCCAGCAGCCAAACATCGAATTTCATGAACACTGAAGCTTTCTTT. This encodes CASSQTSNFMNTEAFF.